This is a list of T cell receptor beta chains from one sample in a study of blood T cell repertoires in COVID-19. Generated by immunoSEQ multiplex PCR, the TCRdb table keeps only in-frame clones and is missing some. Of about 190,000 clones in the sample, approximately 88% were seen once. Sequencing input: PBMCs or T cells enriched from blood (not recorded which). Receptor source: a woman aged 30 to 39 who had recovered from COVID-19. The CDR3 runs from the conserved cysteine through the conserved F or W. A D gene is named only where the DNA matches it firmly. Clone sizes are given selectively: once, few, many, or a class where the clone is expanded.

cdr3_nt cdr3_aa cdr3_length clone_size v_call d_call j_call
TGTGCCAGCAGCGTAGGAACAGGGGTGTACGAGCAGTACTTC CASSVGTGVYEQYF 14 . TRBV9 TRBD1 TRBJ2-7
TGTGCCAGCAGTCACGTGATAAGGACAGGTCTGTTTTTT CASSHVIRTGLFF 13 . TRBV28 TRBD1 TRBJ1-4
TGTGCCAGCTCGACCGGGACAGGGGGCAATGAGCAGTTCTTC CASSTGTGGNEQFF 14 . TRBV18 TRBD1 TRBJ2-1
TGTGCCAGCAGTTTAGGGCAGGGGGGAAACACCATATATTTT CASSLGQGGNTIYF 14 once TRBV28 . TRBJ1-3
TGTGCCAGCAAGGTAGCAGAGGATGGCTACACCTTC CASKVAEDGYTF 12 . TRBV28 . TRBJ1-2
TGTGCCAGCAACGTATGGGGGGTGGGTGACACTGAAGCTTTCTTT CASNVWGVGDTEAFF 15 . TRBV6-5 . TRBJ1-1
TGCAGCGTCGGGGGGACAGGGATCTACGAGCAGTACTTC CSVGGTGIYEQYF 13 . TRBV29-1 TRBD1 TRBJ2-7
TGTGCCAGTAGCCCCCGTCTCGGCTACACCTTC CASSPRLGYTF 11 . TRBV19 . TRBJ1-2
TGCGCCAGCAGCTTGGGACTAGCGGGAGGAGGGGAGACCCAGTACTTC CASSLGLAGGGETQYF 16 . TRBV5-1 TRBD2 TRBJ2-5
TGTGCCAGCAGCCAAGAACCGCCAGCCTACGAGCAGTACTTC CASSQEPPAYEQYF 14 . TRBV14 . TRBJ2-7
TGTGCCAGTACCACGGGGGTAGAGAACACTGAAGCTTTCTTT CASTTGVENTEAFF 14 . TRBV19 . TRBJ1-1
TGCGCCAGCAGCTTACAGGGACAGGCTAACACTGAAGCTTTCTTT CASSLQGQANTEAFF 15 few TRBV5-1 TRBD1 TRBJ1-1
TGTGCCAGCAGCTTAGAAAGGTCTAGTTGGACCGGGGAGCTGTTTTTT CASSLERSSWTGELFF 16 once TRBV7-6 . TRBJ2-2
TGTGCCAGCACGGGGAGCCAATACAATGAGCAGTTCTTC CASTGSQYNEQFF 13 once TRBV12-3/TRBV12-4 . TRBJ2-1
TGTGCCAGCAGGTGGGCGGGAGGCTACACCTTC CASRWAGGYTF 11 . TRBV28 . TRBJ1-2
TGTGCCAGCAGTGAAGTAAGAAGACTAGCGCGAGAGACACAGTACTTC CASSEVRRLARETQYF 16 . TRBV6-1 TRBD2 TRBJ2-4
TGCGCCAGCAGCGGGCACAGGTACAATGAGCAGTTCTTC CASSGHRYNEQFF 13 . TRBV5-1 . TRBJ2-1
TGTGCCAGCAGCTTAGCGACAGGGGGTCAGCCCCAGCATTTT CASSLATGGQPQHF 14 . TRBV7-2 TRBD1 TRBJ1-5
TGTGCCAGCAGAACTGACAGCCACTACACCTTC CASRTDSHYTF 11 . TRBV28 . TRBJ1-2
TGTGCCAGCAGCTTCGACAGTTGGGCTGAAGCTTTCTTT CASSFDSWAEAFF 13 . TRBV5-4 . TRBJ1-1
TGTGCCAGTAGTATGTCGTGGGGCCCGCAAGAGACCCAGTACTTC CASSMSWGPQETQYF 15 . TRBV19 . TRBJ2-5
TGTGCCAGCCCCCCCTCCCAAGCGGGGGGGCGTGGCACAGATACGCAGTATTTT CASPPSQAGGRGTDTQYF 18 . TRBV18 TRBD2 TRBJ2-3
TGTGCCAGCAGCCGACTCGGACTAGCGGGAGTTCGCAGCGAGCAGTACTTC CASSRLGLAGVRSEQYF 17 . TRBV11-2 TRBD2 TRBJ2-7
TGCGCCAGCAGCCAACGGGCTGGGGCCAACGTCCTGACTTTC CASSQRAGANVLTF 14 . TRBV4-1 . TRBJ2-6
TGCAGCGTTGGAGGGAACCGCTATGGCTACACCTTC CSVGGNRYGYTF 12 . TRBV29-1 . TRBJ1-2
TGTGCCAGCAGCCAGGAGATTAGCGGGGGGCCTCGAGATACGCAGTATTTT CASSQEISGGPRDTQYF 17 . TRBV4-2 TRBD2 TRBJ2-3
TGTGCCAGCAGTTCAGGAGGGCCTGAGGGCGTCTACGAGCAGTACTTC CASSSGGPEGVYEQYF 16 . TRBV28 . TRBJ2-7
TGTGCCAGCAGCCTACGACTAGCGGGGGGCCTATTCAATGAGCAGTTCTTC CASSLRLAGGLFNEQFF 17 . TRBV7-9 TRBD2 TRBJ2-1
TGTGCCAGCAGCGTACTAGCGGTGGATACGCAGTATTTT CASSVLAVDTQYF 13 . TRBV9 TRBD2 TRBJ2-3
TGTGCCAGCAGCCCCCAACTAGGGAGCGACTATGGCTACACCTTC CASSPQLGSDYGYTF 15 once TRBV7-9 . TRBJ1-2
TGCGCCAGCAGCTCAACAGGGGGTTATGGCTACACCTTC CASSSTGGYGYTF 13 once TRBV5-1 TRBD1 TRBJ1-2
TGTGCCAGCAGCGGACAGGAGACACGCACTGAAGCTTTCTTT CASSGQETRTEAFF 14 . TRBV7-9 TRBD1 TRBJ1-1
TGTGCCAGCAGCTTCACAGCGAACACTGAAGCTTTCTTT CASSFTANTEAFF 13 . TRBV11-2 . TRBJ1-1
TGTGCCAGCAGCGTAGTAGCGGGAGCAGAGACCCAGTACTTC CASSVVAGAETQYF 14 once TRBV9 TRBD2 TRBJ2-5
TGTGCCAGCAGTCCGGGCCGGGGGAGCACAGATACGCAGTATTTT CASSPGRGSTDTQYF 15 . TRBV28 . TRBJ2-3
TGTGCCAGCAGCTACAGGGGGCCGGAATCACCCCTCCACTTT CASSYRGPESPLHF 14 . TRBV28 TRBD1 TRBJ1-6
TGTGCCAGCGGCGAGGGGAATCCTAATGAAAAACTGTTTTTT CASGEGNPNEKLFF 14 few TRBV9 . TRBJ1-4
TGTGCCAGCAGTCGCGGAGGGCCCAGAGATACGCAGTATTTT CASSRGGPRDTQYF 14 . TRBV2 . TRBJ2-3
TGTGCCTGCGGGAGGGGAACAGATACGCAGTATTTT CACGRGTDTQYF 12 . TRBV24-1 TRBD2 TRBJ2-3
TGTGCCAGCAGCTTAGGTGCAGGGTCCGATACGCAGTATTTT CASSLGAGSDTQYF 14 once TRBV11-3 . TRBJ2-3
TGCAGCGTCGCCCCAGGACTAGCGGGAGTTTACGAGCAGTACTTC CSVAPGLAGVYEQYF 15 . TRBV29-1 TRBD2 TRBJ2-7
TGTGCCAGCAGTTTACCCGGACAGTTGAACACTGAAGCTTTCTTT CASSLPGQLNTEAFF 15 . TRBV28 . TRBJ1-1
TGTGCCAGCAGCCTCGGGACAGGGGGAAACACCATATATTTT CASSLGTGGNTIYF 14 . TRBV7-8 TRBD1 TRBJ1-3
TGTGCCAGTAGTATCAGGGGGATATATAGCAATCAGCCCCAGCATTTT CASSIRGIYSNQPQHF 16 . TRBV19 TRBD1 TRBJ1-5
TGTGCCAGCAGCTCCCGGAGTAGCGGGGGATTTTTAGCCAAAAACATTCAGTACTTC CASSSRSSGGFLAKNIQYF 19 . TRBV7-9 TRBD2 TRBJ2-4
TGTGCCAGCAGCTTGGCTGACGAGCAGTACTTC CASSLADEQYF 11 few TRBV5-5 . TRBJ2-7
TGTGCCAGCAGTTACACCCCACCTAGCGGAGTAAACACCGGGGAGCTGTTTTTT CASSYTPPSGVNTGELFF 18 . TRBV6-2/TRBV6-3 TRBD2 TRBJ2-2
TGTGCCAGCAGCTTGAGGCTAGCGGGGAGGGTAGGCACAGATACGCAGTATTTT CASSLRLAGRVGTDTQYF 18 . TRBV5-4 TRBD2 TRBJ2-3
TGTGCCAGCAGCTCGGGGACAGGCTCGCAGTATTTT CASSSGTGSQYF 12 . TRBV11-2 TRBD1 TRBJ2-3
TGTGCCAGTACAACCGGGACTAGCGGGAGTGAGACCCAGTACTTC CASTTGTSGSETQYF 15 . TRBV19 TRBD2 TRBJ2-5
TGTGCCAGCTCCTCAGGAGGTGAAAAACTGTTTTTT CASSSGGEKLFF 12 . TRBV12-3/TRBV12-4 . TRBJ1-4
TGCGCCAGCAGCTTGGCCAGGCAGGGTAGGGGTGAGCAGTTCTTC CASSLARQGRGEQFF 15 few TRBV5-1 . TRBJ2-1
TGCAGCGTTGAAAACAGGGCCTCTGGGGCCAACGTCCTGACTTTC CSVENRASGANVLTF 15 . TRBV29-1 . TRBJ2-6
TGCGCCAGCAGCTTGGAAGGACAGGGATATGGCTACACCTTC CASSLEGQGYGYTF 14 . TRBV5-1 TRBD1 TRBJ1-2
TGTGCCAGCAGTAGGGCACAGGGATCCGCTAACTATGGCTACACCTTC CASSRAQGSANYGYTF 16 . TRBV7-9 . TRBJ1-2
TGTGCCAGCAGTGAAGCGGGGGAGCGGGAGTCCGACCTTAACTCCTACGAGCAGTACTTC CASSEAGERESDLNSYEQYF 20 . TRBV6-1 TRBD2 TRBJ2-7
TGTGCCAGCAGCTTGAGGGACAGGGCCTATAATTCACCCCTCCACTTT CASSLRDRAYNSPLHF 16 . TRBV5-6 TRBD1 TRBJ1-6
TGTGCCAGCAGCAAACTAGGCGGAGATGGCAATGAGCAGTTCTTC CASSKLGGDGNEQFF 15 . TRBV7-9 . TRBJ2-1
TGTGCCATCAGCCCGAAAACTAGCGGGGGAGCCTACGAGCAGTACTTC CAISPKTSGGAYEQYF 16 once TRBV10-3 TRBD2 TRBJ2-7
TGTGCCAGCAGCGTAGGTGGGAGATCTTACGAGCAGTACTTC CASSVGGRSYEQYF 14 . TRBV9 . TRBJ2-7